This passage covers 2 T cell receptor beta chains from one sample sequenced in a study of T-cell reconstitution after alpha-beta-depleted transplantation in children. TCRbeta library preparation incorporated unique molecular identifiers. MiXCR, run by TCRdb on the PCR reads, gives a single entry per CDR3 protein. This sample has just over 950,000 distinct CDR3 sequences, with roughly 29% found just once. The sample in question was PBMCs, mostly from graft donor cells, obtained 360 days after TCRalphabeta/CD19-depleted stem cell transplant. These receptors all stem from a boy younger than two who had a stem cell transplant for SCID, so the T cells may come from the graft donor.

The V gene is TRBV5-1, the J gene TRBJ1-2, with 8 bases fitting TRBD1. The CDR3 contains 14 residues. CDR1 is SGHRS and CDR2 is YFSETQ in the germline V gene. V shed 6 bases and J 7 bases; nucleotides not matched to a gene: 11. CDR3 DNA sequence: TGCGCCAGCACCATTGCCGGGACAGGTCTTGGCTACACCTTC. It encodes CASTIAGTGLGYTF.

The rearrangement uses TRBV7-2 and TRBJ2-3, with a tentative D call TRBD1 (5 bases). The CDR3 is made up of 12 amino acids. Germline values: CDR1 SGHTA, CDR2 FQGNSA. V lost 6 bases and J 6 bases, leaving 10 bases between the germline ends. The CDR3 region is CASSASGDTQYF. In nucleotides, the CDR3 is TGTGCCAGCAGTGCTTCAGGGGATACGCAGTATTTT.